The rows below give T cell receptor beta chains drawn from one sample of a study of shared clonotypes between healthy human individuals. TCRdb's copy holds only in-frame clones and misses some; the assay was immunoSEQ multiplex PCR. The sample records 1.5 million to 2.5 million clones, over 85% being singletons. The specimen was naive CD8+ T cells sorted from blood. These receptor sequences come from a man younger than 35 in good health. Each CDR3 is given with its conserved first and last residue. A D gene is named only where the DNA matches it firmly.

J gene: TRBJ1-1
V gene: TRBV6-5
D gene: NA
CDR3 protein: CASSLGPQLNTEAFF
CDR3 DNA: TGTGCCAGCAGTCTGGGCCCTCAACTGAACACTGAAGCTTTCTTT

J gene: TRBJ2-1
V gene: TRBV4-1
D gene: TRBD1
CDR3 protein: CASSAWWGQGYNEQFF
CDR3 DNA: TGCGCCAGCAGCGCCTGGTGGGGACAGGGGTATAATGAGCAGTTCTTC

J gene: TRBJ1-4
V gene: TRBV27
D gene: NA
CDR3 protein: CASSLGPGWGQNEKLFF
CDR3 DNA: TGTGCCAGCAGTTTAGGGCCGGGGTGGGGGCAAAACGAAAAACTGTTTTTT

J gene: TRBJ2-1
V gene: TRBV4-1
D gene: TRBD2
CDR3 protein: CASSQPGLDDEQFF
CDR3 DNA: TGCGCCAGCAGCCAACCCGGACTAGACGATGAGCAGTTCTTC

J gene: TRBJ2-7
V gene: TRBV6-6
D gene: TRBD1
CDR3 protein: CASRLGQGAEQYF
CDR3 DNA: TGTGCCAGCAGACTCGGACAGGGAGCCGAGCAGTACTTC

J gene: TRBJ2-5
V gene: TRBV7-9
D gene: TRBD2
CDR3 protein: CASSLIQGGHQETQYF
CDR3 DNA: TGTGCCAGCAGCTTAATCCAGGGAGGGCACCAAGAGACCCAGTACTTC

J gene: TRBJ2-7
V gene: TRBV9
D gene: NA
CDR3 protein: CASSVDRASSYEQYF
CDR3 DNA: TGTGCCAGCAGCGTAGACCGGGCAAGCTCCTACGAGCAGTACTTC

J gene: TRBJ1-6
V gene: TRBV25-1
D gene: NA
CDR3 protein: CASSAGGAENSPLHF
CDR3 DNA: TGTGCCAGCAGTGCCGGAGGGGCTGAGAATTCACCCCTCCACTTT

J gene: TRBJ1-1
V gene: TRBV28
D gene: TRBD1
CDR3 protein: CASSGTGAASNRVPREAFF
CDR3 DNA: TGTGCCAGCAGTGGGACAGGGGCCGCATCCAATAGAGTGCCCCGGGAAGCTTTCTTT

J gene: TRBJ1-1
V gene: TRBV28
D gene: NA
CDR3 protein: CASSLGVAEAFF
CDR3 DNA: TGTGCCAGCAGTTTGGGGGTCGCTGAAGCTTTCTTT